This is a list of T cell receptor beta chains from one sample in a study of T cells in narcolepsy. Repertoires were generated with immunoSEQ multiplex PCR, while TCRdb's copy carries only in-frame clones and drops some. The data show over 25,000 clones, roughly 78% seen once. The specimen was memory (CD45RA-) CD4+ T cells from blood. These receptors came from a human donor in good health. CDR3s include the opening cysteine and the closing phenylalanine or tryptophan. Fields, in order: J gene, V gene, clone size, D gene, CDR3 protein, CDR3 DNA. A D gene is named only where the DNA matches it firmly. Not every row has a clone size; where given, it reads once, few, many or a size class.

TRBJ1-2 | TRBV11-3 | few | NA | CASSLSTASYGYTF | TGTGCCAGCAGCTTATCAACAGCGAGCTATGGCTACACCTTC
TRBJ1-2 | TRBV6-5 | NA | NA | CASSNGISYGYTF | TGTGCCAGCAGTAACGGGATTTCTTATGGCTACACCTTC
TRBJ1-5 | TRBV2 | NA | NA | CASVGEKVHQPQHF | TGTGCCAGCGTGGGAGAGAAGGTTCATCAGCCCCAGCATTTT
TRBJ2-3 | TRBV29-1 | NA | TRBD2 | CSVETSGANWDTQYF | TGCAGCGTTGAGACTAGCGGGGCGAACTGGGATACGCAGTATTTT
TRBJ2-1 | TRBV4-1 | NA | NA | CASSRLAGFYNEQFF | TGCGCCAGCAGCCGTTTGGCCGGATTCTACAATGAGCAGTTCTTC
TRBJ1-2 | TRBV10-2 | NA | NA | CASNPGSGSLNYGYTF | TGCGCCAGCAACCCTGGTTCAGGGTCCCTTAACTATGGCTACACCTTC
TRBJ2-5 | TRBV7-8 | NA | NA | CASSLLQGKTQYF | TGTGCCAGCAGCTTATTGCAGGGGAAGACCCAGTACTTC
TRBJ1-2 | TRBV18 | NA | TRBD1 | CASSPVMGQATYGYTF | TGTGCCAGCTCACCTGTCATGGGACAGGCGACCTATGGCTACACCTTC
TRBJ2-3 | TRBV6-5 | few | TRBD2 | CASRQGREGGDTQYF | TGTGCCAGCAGACAAGGACGGGAGGGGGGGGATACGCAGTATTTT
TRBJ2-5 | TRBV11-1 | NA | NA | CASSPSRVQETQYF | TGTGCCAGCAGCCCAAGCAGGGTTCAAGAGACCCAGTACTTC
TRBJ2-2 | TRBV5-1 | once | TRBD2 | CASSFSVILAGGRSTGELFF | TGCGCCAGCAGCTTCTCAGTTATCCTAGCGGGGGGGCGGAGCACCGGGGAGCTGTTTTTT
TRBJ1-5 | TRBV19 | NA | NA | CASKEGPRDNQPQHF | TGTGCCAGTAAGGAAGGGCCGAGGGACAATCAGCCCCAGCATTTT
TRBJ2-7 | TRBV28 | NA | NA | CASSFVMGASGPYEQYF | TGTGCCAGCAGTTTCGTCATGGGCGCAAGCGGGCCATACGAGCAGTACTTC
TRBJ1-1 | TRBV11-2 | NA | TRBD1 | CASSLMTGGTEAFF | TGTGCCAGCAGCTTAATGACAGGGGGCACTGAAGCTTTCTTT
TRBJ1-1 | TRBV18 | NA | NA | CASTNREGTEAFF | TGTGCCAGCACGAACAGGGAGGGGACTGAAGCTTTCTTT
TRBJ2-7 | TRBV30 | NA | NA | CAWSRAGSSYEQYF | TGTGCCTGGAGTCGGGCAGGAAGCTCCTACGAGCAGTACTTC
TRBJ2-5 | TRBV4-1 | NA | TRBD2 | CASSLRTSGSLKTQYF | TGCGCCAGCAGCCTCCGGACTAGCGGGAGTTTAAAGACCCAGTACTTC
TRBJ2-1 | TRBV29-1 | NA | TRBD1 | CSARAGGAYNEQFF | TGCAGCGCCCGAGCAGGGGGAGCCTACAATGAGCAGTTCTTC
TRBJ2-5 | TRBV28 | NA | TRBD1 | CASKTGGSETQYF | TGTGCCAGCAAGACAGGGGGCAGTGAGACCCAGTACTTC
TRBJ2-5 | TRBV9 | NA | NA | CASSVKARVRGETQYF | TGTGCCAGCAGCGTAAAGGCTAGGGTCCGCGGAGAGACCCAGTACTTC
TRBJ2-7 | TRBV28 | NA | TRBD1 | CASSPGTGYEQYF | TGTGCCAGCAGTCCGGGGACAGGCTACGAGCAGTACTTC
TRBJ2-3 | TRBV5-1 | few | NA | CASSLGGDSYTDTQYF | TGCGCCAGCAGCTTGGGAGGAGACTCTTACACAGATACGCAGTATTTT
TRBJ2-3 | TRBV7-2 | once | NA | CASSFSGSTDTQYF | TGTGCCAGCAGCTTTAGCGGAAGCACAGATACGCAGTATTTT
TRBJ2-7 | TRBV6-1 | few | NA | CASRQGPSSYEQYF | TGTGCCAGCAGACAGGGTCCCAGCTCCTACGAGCAGTACTTC
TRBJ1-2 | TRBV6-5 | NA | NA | CASSYFSYGDLYGYTF | TGCGCCAGCAGTTACTTCAGTTACGGAGATCTATATGGCTACACCTTC
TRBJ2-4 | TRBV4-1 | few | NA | CASSPDWTQNIQYF | TGCGCCAGCAGTCCTGACTGGACCCAAAACATTCAGTACTTC
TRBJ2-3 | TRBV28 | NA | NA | CASSRQGGTQYF | TGTGCCAGCAGCCGACAGGGAGGTACGCAGTATTTT
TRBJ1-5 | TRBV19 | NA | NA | CASSLTGDSNQPQHF | TGTGCCAGTAGTTTGACAGGAGATAGCAATCAGCCCCAGCATTTT
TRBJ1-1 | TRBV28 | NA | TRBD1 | CASSNKRQGGRWMNTEAFF | TGTGCCAGCAGTAACAAACGACAGGGAGGGAGGTGGATGAACACTGAAGCTTTCTTT
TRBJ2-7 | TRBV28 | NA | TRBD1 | CASSSPGTGSWGQYF | TGTGCCAGCAGCAGCCCTGGGACAGGATCTTGGGGGCAGTACTTC
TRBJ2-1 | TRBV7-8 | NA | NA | CASSSRGFGEQFF | TGTGCCAGCAGCAGCCGGGGGTTCGGTGAGCAGTTCTTC
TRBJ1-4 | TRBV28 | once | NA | CASTEGVEKLFF | TGTGCCAGCACGGAAGGGGTTGAAAAACTGTTTTTT
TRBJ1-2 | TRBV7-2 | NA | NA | CASSLTALYGYTF | TGTGCCAGCAGCTTAACGGCTCTCTATGGCTACACCTTC
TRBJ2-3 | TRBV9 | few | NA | CASSVVDLLYTDTQYF | TGTGCCAGCAGCGTGGTGGACTTACTATACACAGATACGCAGTATTTT
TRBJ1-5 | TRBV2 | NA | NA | CASSGQDRQPQHF | TGTGCCAGCAGTGGACAGGACCGACAGCCCCAGCATTTT
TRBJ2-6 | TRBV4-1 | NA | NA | CASSQGGVVFSGANVLTF | TGCGCCAGCAGCCAAGGTGGGGTGGTCTTCTCTGGGGCCAACGTCCTGACTTTC
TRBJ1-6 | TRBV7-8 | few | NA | CASRLIGGNSYNSPLHF | TGTGCCAGCAGACTAATCGGGGGGAACTCCTATAATTCACCCCTCCACTTT
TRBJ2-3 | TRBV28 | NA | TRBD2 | CASSGAQRGGPTDTQYF | TGTGCCAGCAGCGGCGCGCAACGGGGGGGCCCCACAGATACGCAGTATTTT
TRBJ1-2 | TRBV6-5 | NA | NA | CASSYTARSGYTF | TGCGCCAGCAGTTATACGGCGAGGTCTGGCTACACCTTC
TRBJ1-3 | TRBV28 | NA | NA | CASSWGRSSGNTIYF | TGTGCCAGCAGTTGGGGAAGGAGCTCTGGAAACACCATATATTTT
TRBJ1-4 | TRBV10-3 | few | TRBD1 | CAISDPTGSREKLFF | TGTGCCATCAGTGACCCGACAGGGAGCCGAGAAAAACTGTTTTTT